This T cell receptor (beta chain) comes out of a study of blood T cell repertoires in COVID-19. The table came from immunoSEQ multiplex PCR; TCRdb's copy has only in-frame clones and leaves some out. The table has about 220,000 clones, around 81% seen once. The CDR3 covers 14 residues. V lost 5 bases to trimming and J lost 4 bases; unmatched junction nucleotides: 4. Germline CDR1 MNHEY, CDR2 SVGEGT. The chain employs TRBV6-2 or TRBV6-3 and TRBJ2-7; 11 bases agree with TRBD2. The receptor comes from a woman aged 70 to 79 with acute or convalescent COVID-19. Sequencing was performed on peripheral blood. The DNA for the CDR3 is TGTGCCAGCAGTCTAGCGGGGGGTGCTTACGAGCAGTACGTC. The encoded protein is CASSLAGGAYEQYV.